Listed here are 9 T cell receptor beta chains from one sample, sequenced in a study of blood T cell repertoires in COVID-19. This table comes from immunoSEQ multiplex PCR, and its TCRdb copy is limited to in-frame clones, with some not included. The sample holds tens of thousands of clones; 78% are singletons and the top ten take approximately 6%. The sequenced sample consisted of peripheral blood. The source is a man between 65 and 85 years old with COVID-19, enrolled during active disease.

This chain connects TRBV7-8 to TRBJ2-3, with a weak D call TRBD2 (6 bases). CDR1 and CDR2 (germline): SGHVS, FQNEAQ. Deletions cut 6 bases from V and 10 bases from J, with 26 bases between. The CDR3 loop spans 16 amino acids. CDR3 residues: CASRPQGGLRSGAQYF. The CDR3 nucleotides read TGTGCCAGCAGACCCCAGGGCGGACTACGGTCGGGGGCGCAGTATTTT.

This clone showed up just a few times. The chain joins TRBV7-2 to TRBJ2-7; 9 bases match TRBD2. The CDR3 sequence is 14 residues long. The V segment lost 2 bases and the J segment 6 bases; nucleotides outside the gene matches: 5. Germline V gene data show CDR1 as SGHTA and CDR2 as FQGNSA. The CDR3 sequence: CASSLKAGGVEQYF. The CDR3 DNA reads TGTGCCAGCAGCTTAAAGGCGGGAGGGGTCGAGCAGTACTTC. Based on the CDR3 plus reference TRBV7-2 and TRBJ2-7, the full variable domain is GAGVSQSPSNKVTEKGKDVELRCDPISGHTALYWYRQSLGQGLEFLIYFQGNSAPDKSGLPSDRFSAERTGGSVSTLTIQRTQQEDSAVYLCASSLKAGGVEQYFGPGTRLTVT.

The genes are TRBV6-5 and TRBJ1-2; a weak D match, TRBD1 (6 bases). The germline V gene encodes CDR1 MNHEY and CDR2 SVGAGI. V was cut by 2 bases and J by 2 bases, with 12 bases left in between. CDR3 length equals 15 residues. The CDR3 DNA is TGTGCCAGCAGTTACGCGGGGGCGAGGAACTATGGCTACACCTTC. This encodes CASSYAGARNYGYTF.

The chain combines TRBV7-2 with TRBJ1-1; D is perhaps TRBD1 (5 bases). V was pared by 1 base and J by 5 bases, with 11 bases between. Germline loops: CDR1 SGHTA, CDR2 FQGNSA. The CDR3 totals 14 residues. CDR3 protein: CASSLGGAGTEAFF. The CDR3 DNA follows: TGTGCCAGCAGCTTAGGCGGGGCCGGGACTGAAGCTTTCTTT. The full variable domain, rest sourced from reference TRBV7-2 and TRBJ1-1, is GAGVSQSPSNKVTEKGKDVELRCDPISGHTALYWYRQSLGQGLEFLIYFQGNSAPDKSGLPSDRFSAERTGGSVSTLTIQRTQQEDSAVYLCASSLGGAGTEAFFGQGTRLTVV.

This chain links TRBV7-2 with TRBJ1-5, with TRBD1 matching over 7 bases. From germline, CDR1 is SGHTA and CDR2 FQGNSA. CDR3 size: 16 residues. J gave up 6 bases and V 3 bases, and 11 bases lay outside the gene matches. The CDR3 loop is CASSFSRGEFGQPQHF. The CDR3 DNA reads as TGTGCCAGCAGCTTTTCCAGGGGGGAATTTGGTCAGCCCCAGCATTTT.

This clone is deemed medium-sized (0.01 to 0.1%). This sample also contains other DNA sequences that code for the same CDR3. This chain uses TRBV19 with TRBJ2-3; 7 bases align to TRBD1. The length of the CDR3 is 15 residues. The germline V gene encodes CDR1 LNHDA and CDR2 SQIVND (reference sequence). The trim removed 1 base at V and 2 bases at J, leaving 3 bases unmatched. CDR3 region: CASSIGTGDTDTQYF. The CDR3 DNA follows: TGTGCCAGTAGTATAGGCACAGGGGACACAGATACGCAGTATTTT.

The J gene is TRBJ1-1, the V gene TRBV5-1, with 8 bases identical to TRBD1. The CDR3 has 15 residues. With V trimmed by 2 bases and J by 4 bases, 7 bases remained unmatched. Germline V gives CDR1 SGHRS, CDR2 YFSETQ. This CDR3 reads CASSFSRGPGTEAFF. DNA of the CDR3: TGCGCCAGCAGCTTCTCCAGGGGGCCGGGCACTGAAGCTTTCTTT.

Details on this clone: The junction departs from the called germline gene at one end, perhaps through a read error. V gene TRBV9 combines with J gene TRBJ2-3; 7 bases are shared with TRBD2. From germline, CDR1 is SGDLS and CDR2 YYNGEE. The CDR3 is 15 residues long. CDR3 sequence reads: CASSVGRGSTDTQYF. As DNA, the CDR3 is TGTGCCAGCAGTGTAGGGAGGGGCAGCACAGATACGCAGTATTTT.

This clone was seen a few times. The chain recombines TRBV4-3 with TRBJ1-5; 8 nucleotides align to TRBD1. The CDR3 runs 13 residues. Germline V gives CDR1 LGHNA, CDR2 YSLEER. V gave up 3 bases and J gave up 7 bases; unmatched junction bases: 2. The CDR3 region is CASSQDRDQPQHF. CDR3 DNA: TGCGCCAGCAGCCAGGACAGGGACCAGCCCCAGCATTTT.